A single sample is the source of the 13 T cell receptor beta chains below, sequenced in a study of T cell changes during pregnancy in multiple sclerosis. Assay: immunoSEQ multiplex PCR; the TCRdb copy retains only in-frame clones and omits some. The sample shows 50,000 to 75,000 clones, roughly 93% of them seen only once. Sequences were derived from CD8+ T cells from peripheral blood mononuclear cells, sampled in the third trimester of pregnancy. All receptors come from a female donor with multiple sclerosis, enrolled in a pregnancy study.

The genes are TRBV28 and TRBJ1-1, with D unclear. The ends were cut back, 3 bases at V and 8 bases at J, with 13 bases in the middle. This CDR3 has 13 residues. The germline gives CDR1 MDHEN, CDR2 SYDVKM. The CDR3 sequence is CASSLEQFGEAFF. CDR3 coding DNA: TGTGCCAGCAGTTTGGAGCAATTCGGAGAAGCTTTCTTT.

The chain uses TRBV19 and TRBJ2-1, with 11 bases aligning to TRBD2. J lost 4 bases, V lost 3 bases, and 2 bases had no gene match. CDR1 LNHDA and CDR2 SQIVND come from the germline V gene (reference sequence). The CDR3 has 15 amino acids. The CDR3 loop is CASSITSGRYNEQFF. In nucleotides, the CDR3 is TGTGCCAGTAGTATTACTAGCGGGAGATACAATGAGCAGTTCTTC.

This clone was observed a single time. The chain links TRBV15 to TRBJ2-3; 8 bases map to TRBD2. The length of the CDR3 is 16 residues. Trimming cost V 1 base and J 2 bases; bases outside gene matches: 5. Germline values: CDR1 LNHNV, CDR2 YYDKDF (reference sequence). CDR3 sequence (DNA): TGTGCCACCAGCAGAGGCGATAGCGGGATCACAGATACGCAGTATTTT. Its protein product is CATSRGDSGITDTQYF.

The chain employs TRBV30 and TRBJ1-3; D is unclear. The germline CDR1 and CDR2 sequences are GTSNPN and SVGIG (reference sequence). V lost 1 base and J lost 0, with 4 bases in between. The CDR3 consists of 13 residues. The CDR3: CAWSEPSGNTIYF. For the CDR3, the DNA is TGTGCCTGGAGTGAGCCCTCTGGAAACACCATATATTTT.

This clone showed up just a few times. The chain couples TRBV7-9 to TRBJ1-1; D uncertain. Germline lookup yields CDR1 SEHNR and CDR2 FQNEAQ (reference sequence). V was clipped by 3 bases and J by 8 bases, with 16 bases between them. CDR3 length: 14 residues. In DNA form, the CDR3 reads TGTGCCAGCAGCTTTCCCCTGTCAGCGGAGGAAGCTTTCTTT. It codes for CASSFPLSAEEAFF.

The J gene is TRBJ1-1, the V gene TRBV7-9, with D uncertain. CDR1 and CDR2 (germline): SEHNR, FQNEAQ (reference sequence). Trimming pared 4 bases from V and 3 bases from J, leaving 6 bases between. The CDR3 is 12 residues long. Written as DNA, the CDR3 is TGTGCCAGCAGCTCCCATGACACTGAAGCTTTCTTT. Translation: CASSSHDTEAFF.

The V and J genes are TRBV7-8 and TRBJ2-7, with 11 bases aligning to TRBD2. CDR3 size: 16 residues. The J segment lost 2 bases and the V segment lost 2 bases, leaving 5 bases of the junction unmatched. Germline V gene data show CDR1 as SGHVS and CDR2 as FQNEAQ. The CDR3 reads CASSLPTSGSPYEQYF. The CDR3 DNA reads TGTGCCAGCAGCTTACCCACTAGCGGGAGCCCCTACGAGCAGTACTTC.

V and J are TRBV19 and TRBJ1-5; TRBD1 matches 8 bases. J was trimmed by 4 bases and V by 7 bases; bases with no gene match: 6. From germline, CDR1 is LNHDA and CDR2 SQIVND (reference sequence). The CDR3 covers 14 residues. The CDR3 sequence: CASTLDRVNQPQHF. In DNA, the CDR3 is TGTGCCAGTACCCTGGACAGGGTAAATCAGCCCCAGCATTTT.

J is TRBJ2-5 and V is TRBV5-1; the D gene is possibly TRBD2 (5 bases). The CDR3 runs 15 residues. Germline-derived CDR1 and CDR2 are SGHRS and YFSETQ. The V and J ends lost 2 bases and 4 bases respectively, with 15 bases between them. CDR3 protein: CASSLESGNLETQYF. DNA of the CDR3: TGCGCCAGCAGCTTAGAAAGCGGAAACCTAGAGACCCAGTACTTC. Filled out from reference TRBV5-1 and TRBJ2-5, the complete variable domain reads KAGVTQTPRYLIKTRGQQVTLSCSPISGHRSVSWYQQTPGQGLQFLFEYFSETQRNKGNFPGRFSGRQFSNSRSEMNVSTLELGDSALYLCASSLESGNLETQYFGPGTRLLVL.

CDR3 DNA sequence: TGTGCCAGCAGCCAAGGTCAGGGGGCGTCCTACGAGCAGTACTTC. Its translation is CASSQGQGASYEQYF. The chain links TRBV4-2 to TRBJ2-7, with TRBD1 matching over 8 bases. Trimming took 1 base from V and 1 from J; bases not matched to a gene: 3. CDR3 length: 15 residues. Germline CDR1 and CDR2: LGHNA and YNFKEQ.

V gene TRBV4-1 combines with J gene TRBJ2-1; D perhaps matches TRBD2 (5 bases). The CDR3 has 18 residues. Germline values: CDR1 MGHRA, CDR2 YSYEKL. V was clipped by 3 bases and J by 0 bases, with 18 bases between them. The CDR3 DNA reads as TGCGCCAGCAGCCAGGGTTGGCCGACTGGGAGCTCCTACAATGAGCAGTTCTTC. Residues: CASSQGWPTGSSYNEQFF.

V and J are TRBV2 and TRBJ2-3; 8 bases are shared with TRBD2. This CDR3 is 18 amino acids long. V was pared by 5 bases and J by 2 bases, with 15 bases of the junction left unmatched. CDR1 and CDR2 from the germline V gene are SNHLY and FYNNEI. CDR3 nucleotides: TGTGCCAGCAGTCTCGGGGATCTACTAGCGGACAACACAGATACGCAGTATTTT. As protein: CASSLGDLLADNTDTQYF.

The chain joins TRBV7-9 to TRBJ2-5, with a possible D match to TRBD1 (6 bases). This CDR3 contains 13 residues. V was pared by 6 bases and J by 5 bases, with 13 bases between. Germline CDR1 reads SEHNR; CDR2 reads FQNEAQ (reference sequence). The CDR3 DNA is TGTGCCAGCAGTAGGACAGTCCGGGAGACCCAGTACTTC. This translates into CASSRTVRETQYF.